The subject of this entry is one T cell receptor beta chain. Authors' processing steps: Nucleated cell counts were estimated from reference gene primer amplification. Using immunoSEQ multiplex PCR, the repertoire was profiled, and TCRdb retains in-frame clones only, with some absent. That table furnishes V, J and clone size, whereas the DNA furnished D and trimming. The sample shows tens of thousands of clones, approximately 86% of them seen only once. In germline, CDR1 is SGDLS, CDR2 YYNGEE. The CDR3 is 19 residues long. The trim removed 0 bases at V and 6 bases at J, leaving 12 bases unmatched. These data originate in a study of blood T cell repertoires in COVID-19. Across the whole study: Collection of acute and convalescent COVID-19 samples took place in the United States, Italy and Spain. T cells, B-cell-depleted T cells, or PBMCs provided the cDNA or gDNA that served as material.

The receptor was isolated from a man aged 40-50 years with acute or convalescent COVID-19. The chain couples TRBV9 to TRBJ2-1; the match to TRBD2 covers 13 bases. The sample comprised peripheral blood. DNA of the CDR3: TGTGCCAGCAGCGTAGCTCCAGGGAACGGACTAGCGGGGGTCAATGAGCAGTTCTTC. Encoded protein: CASSVAPGNGLAGVNEQFF.